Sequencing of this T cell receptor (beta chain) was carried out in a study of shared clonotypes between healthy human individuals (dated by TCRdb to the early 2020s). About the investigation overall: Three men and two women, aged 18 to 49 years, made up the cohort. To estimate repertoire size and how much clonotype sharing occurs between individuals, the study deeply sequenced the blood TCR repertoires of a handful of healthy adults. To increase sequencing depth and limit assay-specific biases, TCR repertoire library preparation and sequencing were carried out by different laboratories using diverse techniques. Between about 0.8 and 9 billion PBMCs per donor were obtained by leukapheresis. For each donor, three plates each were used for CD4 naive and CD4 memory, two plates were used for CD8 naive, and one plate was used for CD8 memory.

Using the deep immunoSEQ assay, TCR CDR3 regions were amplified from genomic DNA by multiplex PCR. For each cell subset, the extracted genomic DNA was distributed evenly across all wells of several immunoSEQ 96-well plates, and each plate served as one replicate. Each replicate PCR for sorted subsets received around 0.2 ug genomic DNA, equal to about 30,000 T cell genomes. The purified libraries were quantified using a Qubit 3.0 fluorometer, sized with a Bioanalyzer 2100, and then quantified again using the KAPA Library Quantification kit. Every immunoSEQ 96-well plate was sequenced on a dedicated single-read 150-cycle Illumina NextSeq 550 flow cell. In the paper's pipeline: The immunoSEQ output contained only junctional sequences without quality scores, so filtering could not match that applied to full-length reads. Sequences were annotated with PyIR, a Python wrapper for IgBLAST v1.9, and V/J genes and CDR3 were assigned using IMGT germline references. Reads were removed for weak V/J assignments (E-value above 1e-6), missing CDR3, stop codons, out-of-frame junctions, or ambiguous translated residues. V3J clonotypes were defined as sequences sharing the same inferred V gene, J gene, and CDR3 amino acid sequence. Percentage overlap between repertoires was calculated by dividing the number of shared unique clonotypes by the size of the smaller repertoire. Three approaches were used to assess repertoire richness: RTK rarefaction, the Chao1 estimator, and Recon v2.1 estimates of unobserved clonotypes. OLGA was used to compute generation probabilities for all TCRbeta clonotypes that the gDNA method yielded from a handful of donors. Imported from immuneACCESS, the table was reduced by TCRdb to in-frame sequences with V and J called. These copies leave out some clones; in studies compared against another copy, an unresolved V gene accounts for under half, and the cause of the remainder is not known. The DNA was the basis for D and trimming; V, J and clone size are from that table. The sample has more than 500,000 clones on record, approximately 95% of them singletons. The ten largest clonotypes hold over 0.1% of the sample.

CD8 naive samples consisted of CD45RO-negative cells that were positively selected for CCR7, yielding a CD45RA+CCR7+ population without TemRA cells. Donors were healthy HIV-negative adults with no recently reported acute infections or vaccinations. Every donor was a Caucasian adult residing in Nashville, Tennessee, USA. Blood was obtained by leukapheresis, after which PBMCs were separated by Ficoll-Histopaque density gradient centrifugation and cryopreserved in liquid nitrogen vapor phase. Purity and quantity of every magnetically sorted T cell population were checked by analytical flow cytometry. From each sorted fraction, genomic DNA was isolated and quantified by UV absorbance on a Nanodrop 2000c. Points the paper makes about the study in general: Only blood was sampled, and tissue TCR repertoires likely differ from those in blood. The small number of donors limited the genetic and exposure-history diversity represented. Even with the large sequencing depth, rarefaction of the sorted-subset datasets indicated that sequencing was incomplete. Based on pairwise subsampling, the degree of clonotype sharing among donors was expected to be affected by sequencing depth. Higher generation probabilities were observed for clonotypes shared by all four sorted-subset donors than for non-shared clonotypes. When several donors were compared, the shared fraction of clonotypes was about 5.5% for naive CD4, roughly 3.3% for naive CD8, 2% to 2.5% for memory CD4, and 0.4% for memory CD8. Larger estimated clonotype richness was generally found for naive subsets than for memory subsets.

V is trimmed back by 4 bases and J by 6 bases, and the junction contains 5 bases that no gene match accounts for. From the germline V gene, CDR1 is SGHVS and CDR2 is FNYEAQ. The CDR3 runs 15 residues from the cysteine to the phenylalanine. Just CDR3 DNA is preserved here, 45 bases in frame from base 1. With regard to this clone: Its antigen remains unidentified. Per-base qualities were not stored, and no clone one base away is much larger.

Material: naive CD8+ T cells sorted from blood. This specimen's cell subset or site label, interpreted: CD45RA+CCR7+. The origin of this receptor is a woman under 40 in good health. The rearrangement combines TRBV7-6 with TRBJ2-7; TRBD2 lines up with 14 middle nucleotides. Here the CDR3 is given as CASSSGTSGRGEQYF. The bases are TGTGCCAGCAGCTCCGGGACTAGCGGGAGAGGCGAGCAGTACTTC.